This T cell receptor (beta chain) was found in a study of STAT5B mutations in CD4+ large granular lymphocyte leukemia. Points from the study as a whole: Less than 30% of private leukemic clonotypes occurred rarely in other patients' non-leukemic repertoires.

Details on this clone: Antigen specificity is unknown.

The CDR3 length is 15 residues. The germline gives CDR1 SGHRS, CDR2 YFSETQ. Trimming at V came to 4 bases and at J to 1 base, leaving 4 bases not matched to a gene. Original methodology: Lowest detectable productive clonotype frequency was 2.59 x 10-5. Repertoires were generated with immunoSEQ multiplex PCR, while TCRdb's copy carries only in-frame clones and drops some. From that table come the V and J calls and clone size; the DNA was used to work out D and trimming. Among some 33,000 clones listed, roughly 72% were seen once. The TCR sequence derives from a human donor in good health. The rearrangement uses TRBV5-1 and TRBJ2-2; 7 positions match TRBD1. The sample taken for sequencing was CD4+ T cells from blood buffy coats. DNA for the CDR3: TGCGCCAGCAGCCCCGGGACAGTGAACACCGGGGAGCTGTTTTTT. Its protein product is CASSPGTVNTGELFF.